This T cell receptor (beta chain) was recorded in a study of blood T cell repertoires in COVID-19. On the study more broadly: Samples taken during acute and convalescent COVID-19 were collected in the United States, Italy and Spain. T cells, B-cell-depleted T cells, or PBMCs provided the cDNA or gDNA that served as material.

Recruits, aged roughly 18 to 95 years, lived in 24 US areas. Participants were placed into cohorts based on the clinical history they reported. The assay was immunoSEQ multiplex PCR, and TCRdb's table has in-frame clones only and misses some. The table records approximately 200,000 clones, 80% of them present only once. This receptor was obtained from a woman in her thirties or forties with acute COVID-19. What was sequenced was PBMCs or T cells enriched from blood (not recorded which).

The DNA of the CDR3 is TGTGCCAGCAGCCGCGGGACAGGGACTTCCCAGCATTTT. Its protein product is CASSRGTGTSQHF. The chain joins TRBV14 to TRBJ1-5; 9 bases fit TRBD1. V dropped 4 bases and J dropped 11; count of bases not matched to a gene: 6. The CDR3 loop spans 13 amino acids. Germline lookup yields CDR1 SGHDN and CDR2 FVKESK.